These 8 T cell receptor beta chains were sequenced from one sample in a study of cytomegalovirus exposure and HLA in healthy donors. With 60 Vbeta and 13 Jbeta primers, the PCR was carried out. The data were produced by immunoSEQ multiplex PCR, yet TCRdb's version contains in-frame clones alone and is incomplete. This table holds about 140,000 clones, 80% found once. Material: PBMCs. These receptors were obtained from a man in his thirties or forties in good health and CMV-seronegative.

The V gene is TRBV9, the J gene TRBJ2-7, with D tentatively TRBD2 (6 bases). The germline V and J ends were trimmed by 0 bases and 1 base, with 11 bases remaining between them. This CDR3 has 15 amino acids. Germline V gives CDR1 SGDLS, CDR2 YYNGEE. The CDR3 coding sequence is TGTGCCAGCAGCGTAGGAGCGGGTGAATCCTACGAGCAGTACTTC. It specifies CASSVGAGESYEQYF.

The chain recombines TRBV6-5 with TRBJ1-2, with 7 bases lining up with TRBD1. The CDR3 has 15 amino acids. Per the germline V gene, CDR1 is MNHEY and CDR2 is SVGAGI. The V and J ends lost 0 bases and 4 bases, in that order; junction bases with no gene match: 5. The DNA of the CDR3 is TGTGCCAGCAGTTACTCGGACAGGAGCCTCTATGGCTACACCTTC. This encodes CASSYSDRSLYGYTF.

In the case of this clone: The germline gene is not matched at one end of the junction; a read error may be the cause. The rearrangement joins TRBV6-1 to TRBJ1-5; 7 bases fit TRBD1. CDR1 and CDR2 from the germline V gene are MNHNS and SASEGT. CDR3 length: 14 residues. Written as DNA, the CDR3 is TGTGCCAGCAGTGGCAGGGGGTATTTCCAGCCCCAGAATTTT. Protein product: CASSGRGYFQPQNF.

The chain is built from TRBV27 and TRBJ2-7; 9 nucleotides align to TRBD1. There are 17 residues in the CDR3. CDR1 and CDR2 from the germline V gene are MNHEY and SMNVEV (reference sequence). Trimming removed 5 bases from V and 0 bases from J; junction bases left unmatched: 11. The CDR3 DNA is TGTGCCAGCAGTCCCTTCCTGGGACAGGGAATCTCCTACGAGCAGTACTTC. Its translation: CASSPFLGQGISYEQYF.

The chain uses TRBV6-5 and TRBJ2-7; a possible D gene is TRBD2 (5 bases). Trimming pared 4 bases from V and 6 bases from J, leaving 22 bases between. Germline V gene sequence: CDR1 MNHEY, CDR2 SVGAGI. The CDR3 consists of 16 residues. CDR3: CASSSDFGSVSSEQYF. The CDR3 nucleotides read TGTGCCAGCAGTTCGGACTTTGGTAGCGTAAGCTCCGAGCAGTACTTC.

The J gene is TRBJ1-2, the V gene TRBV6-1, with 8 bases matching TRBD1. The CDR3 contains 13 residues. J was trimmed by 8 bases and V by 5 bases; bases with no gene match: 7. Germline CDR1 is MNHNS and CDR2 is SASEGT. The CDR3 region is CASSIRGRGGYTF. The CDR3, as DNA: TGTGCCAGCAGTATCAGGGGGCGCGGAGGCTACACCTTC.

The chain couples TRBV13 to TRBJ2-7; D gene unclear. This CDR3 contains 13 residues. The ends were cut back, 2 bases at V and 1 base at J, with 6 bases in the middle. CDR1 PRHDT and CDR2 FYEKMQ come from the germline V gene (reference sequence). The CDR3 sequence: CASSLPFSYEQYF. The CDR3 coding sequence is TGTGCCAGCAGCTTACCCTTTTCCTACGAGCAGTACTTC.

The chain joins TRBV28 to TRBJ2-7, with D possibly TRBD1 on 5 matching bases. This CDR3 comprises 17 residues. The V gene's germline CDR1 is MDHEN and CDR2 SYDVKM. The germline V and J ends were trimmed by 4 bases and 0 bases, with 19 bases remaining between them. CDR3 sequence (DNA): TGTGCCAGCAGTTCTTACCAAAACAGGAGAAGCTCCTACGAGCAGTACTTC. Translation gives CASSSYQNRRSSYEQYF.